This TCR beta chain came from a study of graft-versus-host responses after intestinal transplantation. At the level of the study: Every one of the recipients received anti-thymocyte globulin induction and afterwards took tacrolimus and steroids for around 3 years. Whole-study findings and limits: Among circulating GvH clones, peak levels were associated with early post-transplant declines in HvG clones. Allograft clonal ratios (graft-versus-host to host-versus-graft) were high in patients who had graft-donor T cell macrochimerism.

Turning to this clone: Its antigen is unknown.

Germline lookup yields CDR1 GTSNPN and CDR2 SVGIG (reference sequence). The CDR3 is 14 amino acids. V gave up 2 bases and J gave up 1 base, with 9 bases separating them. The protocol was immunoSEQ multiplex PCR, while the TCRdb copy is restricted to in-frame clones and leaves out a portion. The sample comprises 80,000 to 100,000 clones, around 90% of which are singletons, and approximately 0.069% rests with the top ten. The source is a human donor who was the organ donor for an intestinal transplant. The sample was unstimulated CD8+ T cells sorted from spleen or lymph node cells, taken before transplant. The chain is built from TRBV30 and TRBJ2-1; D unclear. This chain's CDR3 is CAWSRSGSYNEQFF. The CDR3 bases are TGTGCCTGGAGTCGATCCGGGTCCTACAATGAGCAGTTCTTC.